This T cell receptor (beta chain) derives from a study of T-cell reconstitution after alpha-beta-depleted transplantation in children. Study-wide points: After one year, T-cell counts and TCRbeta diversity mostly came from new T cells. Reportedly, roughly two months post-transplant, alpha-beta T cells arose from several hundred expanded graft clones. Some patients' high day-60 TCRbeta diversity was attributed to recipient cells surviving conditioning.

V shed 2 bases and J shed 7 bases, with 13 bases lying between them. The germline V gene encodes CDR1 SGHRS and CDR2 YFSETQ. The CDR3 extends over 13 amino acids. This clonotype was detected many times. Its antigen is undetermined. Construction of the TCRbeta library involved unique molecular identifiers. TCRdb independently ran MiXCR on the PCR reads; one entry per CDR3 protein. The sample records 550,000 to 800,000 distinct CDR3 sequences, around 13% being singletons. This TCR was sampled from a girl aged 2 to 10 with congenital amegakaryocytic thrombocytopenia, due to receive a stem cell transplant. The J gene is TRBJ2-7, the V gene TRBV5-1; the D gene could be TRBD1 or TRBD2 (5 bases each). Source: PBMCs, taken before TCRalphabeta/CD19-depleted stem cell transplant. CDR3 sequence (DNA): TGCGCCAGCAGCTTCGGGACCCTTAGGGAGCAGTACTTC. Its translation: CASSFGTLREQYF.